This T cell receptor beta chain was profiled in a study of blood T cell repertoires in COVID-19. The repertoire was sequenced with immunoSEQ multiplex PCR; TCRdb's copy has only in-frame clones and lacks some. This sample has over 85,000 clones, with around 93% found just once. This clone was observed once. The CDR3 has 18 residues. Per the germline V gene, CDR1 is SGHTA and CDR2 is FQGNSA. V lost 2 bases and J lost 0; bases outside the gene matches: 13. The chain combines TRBV7-2 with TRBJ2-7, with 7 bases fitting TRBD1. Input material: peripheral blood. The TCR comes from a human donor with active COVID-19. The donor label of this sample is uncertain. The CDR3 protein is CASSLIWRRTGDSYEQYF. The CDR3, as DNA: TGTGCCAGCAGCTTAATTTGGAGGAGGACAGGAGACTCCTACGAGCAGTACTTC. The full variable domain, in which reference TRBV7-2 and TRBJ2-7 provide the parts outside the CDR3, is GAGVSQSPSNKVTEKGKDVELRCDPISGHTALYWYRQSLGQGLEFLIYFQGNSAPDKSGLPSDRFSAERTGGSVSTLTIQRTQQEDSAVYLCASSLIWRRTGDSYEQYFGPGTRLTVT.